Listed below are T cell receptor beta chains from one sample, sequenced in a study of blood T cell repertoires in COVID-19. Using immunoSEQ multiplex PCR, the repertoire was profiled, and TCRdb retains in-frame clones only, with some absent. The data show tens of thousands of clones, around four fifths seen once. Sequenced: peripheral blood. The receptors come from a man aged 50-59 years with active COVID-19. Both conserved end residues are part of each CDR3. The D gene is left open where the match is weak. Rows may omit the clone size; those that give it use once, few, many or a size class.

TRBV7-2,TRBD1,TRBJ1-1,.,TGTGCCAGCAGCTCTCAGGGGGTGGCGAACACTGAAGCTTTCTTT,CASSSQGVANTEAFF
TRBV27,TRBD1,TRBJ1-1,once,TGTGCCAGCAGTTCCCCGGGACAGGGGGCCCGAGGCACTGAAGCTTTCTTT,CASSSPGQGARGTEAFF
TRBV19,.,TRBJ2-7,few,.,CASSIVGRGTGPQRRYF
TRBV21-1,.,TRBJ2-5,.,TGTGCCAGCAGCAGCCGGGATCAAGAGACCCAGTACTTC,CASSSRDQETQYF
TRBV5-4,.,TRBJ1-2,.,TGTGCCAGCACCCCTGGGGGGGGAAGGGATGGCTACACCTTC,CASTPGGGRDGYTF
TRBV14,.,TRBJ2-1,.,TGTGCCAGCAGCCAAGGGGGGCGTAGGGATGAGCAGTTCTTC,CASSQGGRRDEQFF
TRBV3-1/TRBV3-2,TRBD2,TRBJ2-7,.,TGTGCCAGCAGCTACCCCCGGGTAGCGGGAGGGCCTGGGGAGCAGTACTTC,CASSYPRVAGGPGEQYF
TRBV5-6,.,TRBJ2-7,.,TGTGCCAGCAGCTCAAACACCGTCGCCGAGCAGTACTTC,CASSSNTVAEQYF
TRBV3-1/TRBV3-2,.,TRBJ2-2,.,TGTGCCAGCAGCCAAGGGCAGTCCACCGGGGAGCTGTTTTTT,CASSQGQSTGELFF
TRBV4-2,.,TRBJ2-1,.,TGTGCCAGCAGCCAAGATCGGGGGGCGAAGTTCTTC,CASSQDRGAKFF
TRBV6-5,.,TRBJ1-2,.,TGTGCCAGCAGTTGGGAGGGAACAAGGGTTCAGGGCTACACCTTC,CASSWEGTRVQGYTF
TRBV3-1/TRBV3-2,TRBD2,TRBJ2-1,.,TGTGCCAGCAGCCAAGTCCCTACTAGCGGGAGCTACAATGAGCAGTTCTTC,CASSQVPTSGSYNEQFF
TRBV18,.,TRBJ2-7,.,TGTGCCAGCTCTCCTAGGACACAGAAATCCTACGAGCAGTACTTC,CASSPRTQKSYEQYF
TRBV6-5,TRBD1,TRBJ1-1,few,TGTGCCAGCAGCCTACAGGGGAGGGAAGCTTTCTTT,CASSLQGREAFF
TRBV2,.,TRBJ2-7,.,TGTGCCAGCAGCAAGGACAGATACGAGCAGTACTTC,CASSKDRYEQYF
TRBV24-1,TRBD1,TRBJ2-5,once,TGTGCCACCAGTGATTTAGGGACAGGGAGGGAGACCCAGTACTTC,CATSDLGTGRETQYF
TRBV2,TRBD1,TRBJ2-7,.,TGTGCCAGCAGTGTTAAACAGGGGCCATACGAGCAGTACTTC,CASSVKQGPYEQYF
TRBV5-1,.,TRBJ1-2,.,TGCGCCAGCAGCCCGGACTTCCCGCCCCTCTCCTACACCTTC,CASSPDFPPLSYTF
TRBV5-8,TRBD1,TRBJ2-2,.,TGTGCCAGCAGCTCCGACAGGGGTGGGGAGCTGTTTTTT,CASSSDRGGELFF
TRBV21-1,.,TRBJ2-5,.,TGTGCCAGCAGCAAAGGGACTAGCGGGGGGGCCGATCCTGGAGAGACCCAGTACTTC,CASSKGTSGGADPGETQYF
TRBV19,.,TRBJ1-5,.,TGTGCCAGTAGTATGGGCGTGACGAGCAATCAGCCCCAGCATTTT,CASSMGVTSNQPQHF
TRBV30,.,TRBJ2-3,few,TGTGCCTGGAGTAGCGGGGCAGGGGGCCGGACAGATACGCAGTATTTT,CAWSSGAGGRTDTQYF
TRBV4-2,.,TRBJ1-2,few,TGTGCCAGCAGCCAAGATCAATTGGGGGCGAGCTATGGCTACACCTTC,CASSQDQLGASYGYTF
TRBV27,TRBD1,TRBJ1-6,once,TGTGCCAGCCTTCCACAGGGGGGTAATTCACCCCTCCACTTT,CASLPQGGNSPLHF
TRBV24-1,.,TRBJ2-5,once,TGTGCCACCAGTGACCCTACGGGTGGGGCGGAAGAGACCCAGTACTTC,CATSDPTGGAEETQYF
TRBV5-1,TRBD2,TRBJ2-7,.,TGCGCCAGCAGCTCGACTAGCGGGAGCGGCTACGAGCAGTACTTC,CASSSTSGSGYEQYF
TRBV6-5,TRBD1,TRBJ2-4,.,TGTGCCAGCAGCCCAGGGGGTCACATTCAGTACTTC,CASSPGGHIQYF
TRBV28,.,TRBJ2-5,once,TGTGCCAGCAGTCCCCCCGGGGTATGGGAGACCCAGTACTTC,CASSPPGVWETQYF
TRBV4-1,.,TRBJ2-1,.,TGCGCCAGCAGCCAAGTTTTCACAGCCAACAATGAGCAGTTCTTC,CASSQVFTANNEQFF
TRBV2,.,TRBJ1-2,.,TGTGCCAGCAGTGACAATCCCGGGGGTCTCTATGGCTACACCTTC,CASSDNPGGLYGYTF
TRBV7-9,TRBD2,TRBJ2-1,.,TGTGCCAGCAGCTTAGATTCGGGCGGGGGGTTTGAGCAGTTCTTC,CASSLDSGGGFEQFF
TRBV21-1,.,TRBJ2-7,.,TGTGCCAGCAGCAAAGGATTGGACAGAGGGAAACCCTACGAGCAGTACTTC,CASSKGLDRGKPYEQYF
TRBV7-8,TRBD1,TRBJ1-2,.,TGTGCCAGCAGCACGACAGGGGGGCTTGGCTACACCTTC,CASSTTGGLGYTF
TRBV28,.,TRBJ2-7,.,TGTGCCAGCAGTACAGACGGTCGCTCCTACGAGCAGTACTTC,CASSTDGRSYEQYF
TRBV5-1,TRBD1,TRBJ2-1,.,TGCGCCAGCGGCCAGGACGCAGGGGGAAATGAGCAGTTCTTC,CASGQDAGGNEQFF
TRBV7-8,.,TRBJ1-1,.,TGTGCCAGCAGCTCCAATTGGTGGCGGGCTCCGGGGAACACTGAAGCTTTCTTT,CASSSNWWRAPGNTEAFF
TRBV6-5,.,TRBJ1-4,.,TGTGCCAGCAGTAGCGCGCTTAATGAAAAACTGTTTTTT,CASSSALNEKLFF
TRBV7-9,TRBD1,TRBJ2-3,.,TGTGCCAGCAGCTACGACAGGGGAGATACGCAGTATTTT,CASSYDRGDTQYF
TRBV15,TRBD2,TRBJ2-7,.,TGTGCCACCAGCAGAGAGGTACTAGCGAGCTCCTACGAGCAGTACTTC,CATSREVLASSYEQYF
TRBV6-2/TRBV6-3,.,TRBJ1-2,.,TGTGCCAGCAGTTACAGCGGCGAAGGCTACACCTTC,CASSYSGEGYTF
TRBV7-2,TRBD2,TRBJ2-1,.,TGTGCCAGCAGCTTAGGCGGGGGGAACACCTACAATGAGCAGTTCTTC,CASSLGGGNTYNEQFF
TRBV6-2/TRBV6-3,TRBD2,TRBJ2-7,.,TGTGCCAGCAGTCTCATAGCGGGGGACTCCTACGAGCAGTACTTC,CASSLIAGDSYEQYF
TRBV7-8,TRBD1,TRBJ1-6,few,TGTGCCAGCAGCGGGACAGGGGGAGGGAATTCACCCCTCCACTTT,CASSGTGGGNSPLHF
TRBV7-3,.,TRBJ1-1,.,TGTGCCACCGAGGGAAGGACAGAACCATACACTGAAGCTTTCTTT,CATEGRTEPYTEAFF
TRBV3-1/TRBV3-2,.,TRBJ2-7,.,TGTGCCAGCGCTAAAGGGACTCTAACACGCGAGCAGTACTTC,CASAKGTLTREQYF
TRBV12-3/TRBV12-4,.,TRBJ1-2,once,TGTGCCAGCAGTTTAGACAGGGTGGATGGCTACACCTTC,CASSLDRVDGYTF
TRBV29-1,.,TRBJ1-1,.,TGCAGCGTTTGGATCGGGGACACTGAAGCTTTCTTT,CSVWIGDTEAFF
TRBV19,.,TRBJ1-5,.,TGTGCCAGTAAAACAGGTGATCAGCCCCAGCATTTT,CASKTGDQPQHF
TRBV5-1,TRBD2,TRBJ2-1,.,TGCGCCAGCAGCTTGGCGAGCGGGGTATACAATGAGCAGTTCTTC,CASSLASGVYNEQFF
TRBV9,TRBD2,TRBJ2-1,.,TGTGCCAGCAGCGTAGGGACTAGCGGGAGGGCCGGGAGAGACAATGAGCAGTTCTTC,CASSVGTSGRAGRDNEQFF
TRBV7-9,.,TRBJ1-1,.,TGTGCCAGCAGTCGCCGGGACACTGAAGCTTTCTTT,CASSRRDTEAFF
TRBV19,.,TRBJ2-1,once,TGTGCCAGTAGCTCACCCGGCGGGAAGGCTTACGGGGATGAGCAGTTCTTC,CASSSPGGKAYGDEQFF
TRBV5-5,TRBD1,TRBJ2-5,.,TGTGCCAGCAGCCTCGGACAGGGGGCATGGGAGACCCAGTACTTC,CASSLGQGAWETQYF
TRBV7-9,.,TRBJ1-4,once,TGTGCCAGCAGCCCAACAGGGAGAATGGGTGAAAAACTGTTTTTT,CASSPTGRMGEKLFF